The rows below give T cell receptor beta chains drawn from one sample of a study of CXCR3-negative and CXCR3-positive naive CD8 T cells. TCRdb reprocessed the 5' RACE reads, keeping one entry per CDR3 protein, no DNA. The record lists roughly 63,000 distinct CDR3 sequences, of which the ten most abundant hold 4.8%. Sequencing input: naive CXCR3+ CD8+ T cells from blood. The source of these receptors is a human donor in good health. Some clones in this sample may be carry-over from other donors' samples. Each CDR3 is given with its conserved first and last residue.

v_call: TRBV3-1; j_call: TRBJ2-2; cdr3_length: 17; cdr3_aa: CASSLTGPSPNTGELFF
v_call: TRBV4-3; j_call: TRBJ2-7; cdr3_length: 16; cdr3_aa: CASSQDRAGGSYEQYF
v_call: TRBV19; j_call: TRBJ2-1; cdr3_length: 12; cdr3_aa: CASTTGYNEQFF
v_call: TRBV4-3; j_call: TRBJ2-3; cdr3_length: 15; cdr3_aa: CASSQDMGAVDTQYF
v_call: TRBV3-1; j_call: TRBJ2-3; cdr3_length: 17; cdr3_aa: CASSQPNVGAQADTQYF
v_call: TRBV5-1; j_call: TRBJ2-7; cdr3_length: 15; cdr3_aa: CASSLAGGRTYEQYF
v_call: TRBV20-1; j_call: TRBJ2-5; cdr3_length: 16; cdr3_aa: CSARLAGALYQETQYF
v_call: TRBV7-6; j_call: TRBJ2-7; cdr3_length: 16; cdr3_aa: CASSSHLGQGAYEQYF
v_call: TRBV7-2; j_call: TRBJ1-1; cdr3_length: 15; cdr3_aa: CASSWNTGMNTEAFF
v_call: TRBV5-5; j_call: TRBJ2-3; cdr3_length: 15; cdr3_aa: CASSPRDRDTDTQYF
v_call: TRBV13; j_call: TRBJ1-1; cdr3_length: 13; cdr3_aa: CASSLSMNTEAFF
v_call: TRBV9; j_call: TRBJ2-5; cdr3_length: 15; cdr3_aa: CASSVNGSPGETQYF
v_call: TRBV7-9; j_call: TRBJ2-3; cdr3_length: 15; cdr3_aa: CASSFRAGSADTQYF
v_call: TRBV5-5; j_call: TRBJ1-1; cdr3_length: 13; cdr3_aa: CASSLDSFSLAFF
v_call: TRBV11-3; j_call: TRBJ2-2; cdr3_length: 12; cdr3_aa: CANQGAGGELFF
v_call: TRBV29-1; j_call: TRBJ2-1; cdr3_length: 15; cdr3_aa: CSVDPSGRERNEQFF
v_call: TRBV11-3; j_call: TRBJ2-3; cdr3_length: 16; cdr3_aa: CASSFYRGGRSDTQYF
v_call: TRBV28; j_call: TRBJ1-6; cdr3_length: 13; cdr3_aa: CASSGFYNSPLHF
v_call: TRBV29-1; j_call: TRBJ1-2; cdr3_length: 12; cdr3_aa: CSVRIPVYGYTF
v_call: TRBV20-1; j_call: TRBJ2-3; cdr3_length: 13; cdr3_aa: CSARGLGTDTQYF
v_call: TRBV11-2; j_call: TRBJ2-7; cdr3_length: 18; cdr3_aa: CASSLGRLAGPKSYEQYF
v_call: TRBV15; j_call: TRBJ1-2; cdr3_length: 15; cdr3_aa: CATSRDQTGWSGYTF
v_call: TRBV5-1; j_call: TRBJ2-1; cdr3_length: 13; cdr3_aa: CASRLAGGNEQFF
v_call: TRBV7-2; j_call: TRBJ2-2; cdr3_length: 16; cdr3_aa: CASSPTQGVNTGELFF
v_call: TRBV12-3/TRBV12-4; j_call: TRBJ2-1; cdr3_length: 13; cdr3_aa: CASSFTPLLEQFF
v_call: TRBV29-1; j_call: TRBJ1-1; cdr3_length: 12; cdr3_aa: CSVAGLNTEAFF
v_call: TRBV12-3/TRBV12-4; j_call: TRBJ1-4; cdr3_length: 14; cdr3_aa: CASRLQGKREKLFF
v_call: TRBV7-3; j_call: TRBJ2-1; cdr3_length: 17; cdr3_aa: CASSLGLGLAGNNEQFF
v_call: TRBV28; j_call: TRBJ1-2; cdr3_length: 12; cdr3_aa: CASSFGAYGYTF
v_call: TRBV4-3; j_call: TRBJ2-1; cdr3_length: 12; cdr3_aa: CASSQGVDEQFF
v_call: TRBV4-3; j_call: TRBJ2-7; cdr3_length: 15; cdr3_aa: CASSQDPDRNYEQYF
v_call: TRBV9; j_call: TRBJ1-6; cdr3_length: 15; cdr3_aa: CASSVNGDRVSPLHF
v_call: TRBV12-3/TRBV12-4; j_call: TRBJ1-2; cdr3_length: 15; cdr3_aa: CASSPGPGGGYGYTF
v_call: TRBV4-3; j_call: TRBJ2-2; cdr3_length: 15; cdr3_aa: CASSHSRLNTGELFF
v_call: TRBV9; j_call: TRBJ2-3; cdr3_length: 16; cdr3_aa: CASSATVDRSTDTQYF